This T cell receptor (beta chain) was sequenced during a study of shared clonotypes between healthy human individuals. As for the study in general: Each donor contributed plates that comprised three CD4 naive, three CD4 memory, two CD8 naive and one CD8 memory.

General study results and limits: Sampling used blood alone; tissue repertoires probably differ.

As regards this clone: No antigen is known for it.

TCRdb keeps only in-frame clones here, not all; method: immunoSEQ multiplex PCR. The sample lists about 380,000 clones, 95% to 97% occurring once. V dropped 0 bases and J dropped 0 bases, with 11 bases sitting between them. The CDR3 is 16 amino acids. Germline CDR1 is MNHEY and CDR2 is SVGAGI. V and J are TRBV6-5 and TRBJ1-1; D gene ambiguous. The TCR comes from a man aged 25 to 45 in good health. Source material: memory CD8+ T cells sorted from blood. Specified subset: CD45RO+ cells pooled with CCR7-negative TemRA cells. The CDR3 protein is CASSYSKARMNTEAFF. CDR3 nucleotide sequence: TGTGCCAGCAGTTACTCGAAGGCCAGGATGAACACTGAAGCTTTCTTT.